These T cell receptor beta chains were read from a single sample in a study of blood T cell repertoires in COVID-19. The protocol was immunoSEQ multiplex PCR, while the TCRdb copy is restricted to in-frame clones and leaves out a portion. Among some 330,000 clones listed, under 85% were seen once. The sequenced sample was PBMCs or T cells enriched from blood (not recorded which). The receptors were gathered from a woman in her forties or fifties who had recovered from COVID-19. Each CDR3 is given with its conserved first and last residue. D genes are given only for firm matches. Clone size is given for some rows only: seen once, a few or many times, or a class if the clone is expanded.

D gene	J gene	clone size	V gene	CDR3 DNA	CDR3 protein
TRBD1	TRBJ2-7	-	TRBV4-1	TGCGCCAGCAGCCAAGGCGGGACAGGTGGGGAGCAGTACTTC	CASSQGGTGGEQYF
-	TRBJ2-7	-	TRBV24-1	TGTGCCACCAGTGTCCCCTTTCGGGAGCCCGCCGAGCAGTACTTC	CATSVPFREPAEQYF
-	TRBJ1-1	-	TRBV15	TGTGCCACCAGCACGGACAGCCGGACTGAAGCTTTCTTT	CATSTDSRTEAFF
-	TRBJ1-3	-	TRBV6-5	TGTGCCAGCAGTTACGCACAGGGTTCAAGAAACACCATATATTTT	CASSYAQGSRNTIYF
-	TRBJ1-5	-	TRBV5-6	TGTGCCAGCAGCTTGCAGGGGTCGAGCAATCAGCCCCAGCATTTT	CASSLQGSSNQPQHF
-	TRBJ1-1	-	TRBV27	TGTGCCAGCAGATTAGGCTGGGAAGCTTTCTTT	CASRLGWEAFF
TRBD2	TRBJ2-7	-	TRBV7-9	TGTGCCAGCAGCTTACGGGGGGGCGGGCTAGACGGCTCCTACGAGCAGTACTTC	CASSLRGGGLDGSYEQYF
-	TRBJ1-2	-	TRBV30	TGTGCCTGGAGGGAAACAGGGCATGGCTACACCTTC	CAWRETGHGYTF
-	TRBJ2-2	-	TRBV28	TGTGCCAGCAGTCCTGCGGGCCCTGGCGGGGAGCTGTTTTTT	CASSPAGPGGELFF
-	TRBJ2-1	-	TRBV20-1	TGCAGTGCTGTAACCGAGGTCGTCAGGTTCTTC	CSAVTEVVRFF
TRBD1	TRBJ1-6	-	TRBV11-2	TGTGCCAGCAGCCCCGGGACAGAGAGCTCCTATAATTCACCCCTCCACTTT	CASSPGTESSYNSPLHF
TRBD2	TRBJ2-1	once	TRBV9	TGTGCCAGCAGCGTCGGACTAGCGGGGGAGAGCTCCTACAATGAGCAGTTCTTC	CASSVGLAGESSYNEQFF
-	TRBJ1-1	few	TRBV7-2	TGTGCCAGCACCGATCTGGGAGGAGCGAAGGGGCCAGCTTTCTTT	CASTDLGGAKGPAFF
-	TRBJ2-7	-	TRBV6-5	TGTGCCAGCAGTTACTCCCAATTATTGCAGGGCGAGCAGTACTTC	CASSYSQLLQGEQYF
-	TRBJ1-5	-	TRBV29-1	TGCAGCGTTGTCACAGGAGTCAATCAGCCCCAGCATTTT	CSVVTGVNQPQHF
-	TRBJ1-5	-	TRBV12-3/TRBV12-4	TGTGCCAGCAGTTCGGGAGGACAGCCCCAGCATTTT	CASSSGGQPQHF
TRBD2	TRBJ2-4	-	TRBV4-3	TGCGCCAGCAGCCAAGTAGCGGGACGACTAGCCAAAAACATTCAGTACTTC	CASSQVAGRLAKNIQYF
-	TRBJ1-1	few	TRBV6-2/TRBV6-3	TGTGCCAGCAGCCTTCCAGGGGCCGACACTGAAGCTTTCTTT	CASSLPGADTEAFF
TRBD2	TRBJ2-1	-	TRBV7-2	TGTGCCAGCAGCTTAGAGTCCGGACTAGCGGGAGTAAGGTACAATGAGCAGTTCTTC	CASSLESGLAGVRYNEQFF
-	TRBJ1-2	-	TRBV12-5	TGTGCTAGTGGTTTGGTACTAAACAGGGACTATGGCTACACCTTC	CASGLVLNRDYGYTF
-	TRBJ2-1	-	TRBV30	TGTGCCTGGAGTGTTTTTGGAGTGTCGGTAGTTGAGCAGTTCTTC	CAWSVFGVSVVEQFF
-	TRBJ2-7	-	TRBV24-1	TGTGCCACCAGTGATTCCCCAGGTTCAAGAGAATTCGTCTACGAGCAGTACTTC	CATSDSPGSREFVYEQYF
TRBD1	TRBJ1-2	-	TRBV4-3	TGCGCCAGCAGCCAAGATCCCCCGGGACAGGGGTACTATGGCTACACCTTC	CASSQDPPGQGYYGYTF
-	TRBJ2-7	-	TRBV7-8	TGTGCCAGCAGCTTAAGGGGGGGGGTATCCTACGAGCAGTACTTC	CASSLRGGVSYEQYF
TRBD1	TRBJ2-7	-	TRBV6-5	TGTGCCAGCAGTTACGGGCAGGGGGCCTCCTACGAGCAGTACTTC	CASSYGQGASYEQYF